Below, 29 T cell receptor beta chains from the same sample are listed, as sequenced in a study of response to subunit inactivated influenza vaccine (dated by TCRdb to between 2017 and 2018). Libraries were constructed by RT-PCR. Sequencing was carried out with an Illumina HiSeq 2500. TCRdb trimmed public reads at Q25 via fastp, called clones via MiXCR and kept in-frame beta chains. Records with the same CDR3 protein are collapsed into one entry carrying the most frequent genes and DNA. This sample holds some 550,000 distinct CDR3 sequences; roughly 25% were observed only once. Together, the top ten hold 2.5% to 3% of the sample. In addition, the sample was reused for a study of T cells expressing NK-cell markers. The second study reports: TCR beta cDNA libraries were prepared using 5'RACE template switching, which introduced a universal primer site and unique molecular identifiers.

Sequenced here: CD4+ T cells sorted from PBMCs, sampled 11 to 12 days after vaccination. Every receptor here comes from a man aged 45-65 years who received an inactivated influenza vaccine. Donor details come from another sample of the same person, matched by shared clones.

The chain is built from TRBV2 and TRBJ2-5; D may be TRBD2 (5 bases). The V and J ends lost 7 bases and 2 bases respectively, with 8 bases between them. The CDR3 sequence is 12 residues long. Germline V gene lookup returns CDR1 SNHLY and CDR2 FYNNEI. CDR3 coding DNA: TGTGCCAGCACTCTAGCACAAGAGACCCAGTACTTC. Translating gives CASTLAQETQYF. The variable domain in full, with the rest retrieved from reference TRBV2 and TRBJ2-5, is EPEVTQTPSHQVTQMGQEVILRCVPISNHLYFYWYRQILGQKVEFLVSFYNNEISEKSEIFDDQFSVERPDGSNFTLKIRSTKLEDSAMYFCASTLAQETQYFGPGTRLLVL.

This clonotype was observed a few times. The chain has TRBV28 and TRBJ1-6; 7 bases map to TRBD1. The CDR3 length is 15 residues. Germline assignment: CDR1 MDHEN and CDR2 SYDVKM. Trimming removed 2 bases from V and 10 bases from J; junction bases left unmatched: 8. The CDR3 DNA reads TGTGCCAGCAGTTTAACCAGGGGGAGCGGATCACCCCTCCACTTT. Translating it yields CASSLTRGSGSPLHF.

The chain combines TRBV6-5 with TRBJ2-7, with D possibly matching TRBD2 (5 bases). Trimming cost V 2 bases and J 5 bases, with 10 bases left between them. Per the germline V gene, CDR1 is MNHEY and CDR2 is SVGAGI. The CDR3 has 13 residues. CDR3 DNA: TGTGCCAGCAGTTACCGGGAATCGAACGAGCAGTACTTC. Translation: CASSYRESNEQYF.

The chain links TRBV5-1 to TRBJ2-5; no reliable D call. V was trimmed by 0 bases and J by 2 bases, leaving 14 bases between them. The CDR3 is made up of 16 amino acids. Germline V lookup: CDR1 SGHRS, CDR2 YFSETQ. The CDR3 DNA reads as TGCGCCAGCAGCTTGGCCAGTGATGTGGGGCAAGAGACCCAGTACTTC. Its protein product is CASSLASDVGQETQYF.

The gene calls are TRBV6-1 and TRBJ1-1, with TRBD1 identical over 8 bases. Germline V gene sequence: CDR1 MNHNS, CDR2 SASEGT. The CDR3 is 11 amino acids. Trimming took 8 bases from V and 4 from J; bases not matched to a gene: 0. CDR3 sequence (DNA): TGTGCCAGCGACAGGGGCACTGAAGCTTTCTTT. It specifies CASDRGTEAFF.

This clonotype has a handful of counts. The chain couples TRBV20-1 to TRBJ2-7; 7 nucleotides align to TRBD1. The CDR3 runs 13 residues. CDR1 is DFQATT and CDR2 is SNEGSKA in the germline V gene (reference sequence). V was pared by 5 bases and J by 4 bases, with 8 bases of the junction left unmatched. CDR3 sequence (DNA): TGCAGTGCTCCTCACCGGGACAGTTACGAGCAGTACTTC. Translation gives CSAPHRDSYEQYF.

This clonotype occurred many times. The chain has TRBV20-1 and TRBJ2-1, with 8 positions matching TRBD2. Trimming removed 1 base from V and 6 bases from J; junction bases left unmatched: 2. Germline loops: CDR1 DFQATT, CDR2 SNEGSKA (reference sequence). The CDR3 contains 13 residues. The CDR3, as DNA: TGCAGTGCTAGAGTGGGGACTAGCAATGAGCAGTTCTTC. The encoded protein is CSARVGTSNEQFF.

This clonotype came up a few times. This sequence joins TRBV4-3 and TRBJ2-3; D not resolved. V was cut by 4 bases and J by 3 bases, with 8 bases left in between. CDR1 LGHNA and CDR2 YSLEER come from the germline V gene. The CDR3 runs to 13 residues. In DNA form, the CDR3 reads TGCGCCAGCAGCCGAGGCATTACAGATACGCAGTATTTT. Translation: CASSRGITDTQYF.

The CDR3 DNA sequence: TGCAGTGCTAAGAGGGGGCAGACAGATACGCAGTATTTT. Protein sequence: CSAKRGQTDTQYF. This sequence joins TRBV20-1 and TRBJ2-3; 7 nucleotides line up with TRBD1. V lost 4 bases to trimming and J lost 3 bases; unmatched junction nucleotides: 4. This CDR3 is built from 13 residues. The germline V gene has CDR1 DFQATT and CDR2 SNEGSKA (reference sequence).

This clonotype was seen only a few times. The DNA of the CDR3 is TGTGCCAGCAGCCAACTGGGACAGGGGGCAGGCTACACCTTC. Amino acids: CASSQLGQGAGYTF. V usage is TRBV3-1 and J usage is TRBJ1-2, with 12 bases matching TRBD1. Germline CDR1 and CDR2: LGHDT and YNNKEL (reference sequence). The CDR3 has 14 residues. V trimming: 2 bases; J trimming: 8 bases; junction bases outside the gene matches: 3.

The chain is built from TRBV20-1 and TRBJ1-4; 7 bases match TRBD1. The J segment lost 7 bases and the V segment lost 3 bases, leaving 8 bases of the junction unmatched. This CDR3 spans 14 amino acids. Germline V gene data show CDR1 as DFQATT and CDR2 as SNEGSKA (reference sequence). In DNA form, the CDR3 reads TGCAGTGCTAGTCGTGGGAGGGGGCCTGAAAAACTGTTTTTT. Amino acid sequence: CSASRGRGPEKLFF.

This clonotype was recorded a few times. The chain couples TRBV19 to TRBJ1-1; no reliable D call. V lost 4 bases and J 3 bases, leaving 9 bases between the germline ends. CDR3 size: 13 residues. Germline V gives CDR1 LNHDA, CDR2 SQIVND (reference sequence). This CDR3 is CASSKNPDTEAFF. DNA of the CDR3: TGTGCCAGTAGTAAGAATCCAGACACTGAAGCTTTCTTT.

This sequence joins TRBV19 and TRBJ2-7; 10 nucleotides match TRBD1. Trimming removed 3 bases from V and 6 bases from J; junction bases left unmatched: 2. The CDR3 sequence is 13 residues long. Per germline, CDR1 LNHDA and CDR2 SQIVND (reference sequence). The CDR3 here is CASSIRQGAEQYF. CDR3 nucleotides: TGTGCCAGTAGTATCCGACAGGGGGCCGAGCAGTACTTC.

This clonotype was counted ten times or more. The gene calls are TRBV28 and TRBJ2-5, with a weak D call TRBD2 (5 bases). Germline lookup yields CDR1 MDHEN and CDR2 SYDVKM. The V and J ends lost 7 bases and 3 bases respectively, with 18 bases between them. The CDR3 is 15 residues long. The CDR3 spells CASTPNGLAKETQYF. The CDR3 DNA reads as TGTGCCAGCACCCCGAATGGGTTAGCGAAAGAGACCCAGTACTTC.

This clonotype showed up just a few times. V is TRBV20-1 and J is TRBJ1-6; no clear D. The germline V gene encodes CDR1 DFQATT and CDR2 SNEGSKA (reference sequence). V dropped 6 bases and J dropped 7 bases, with 13 bases sitting between them. This CDR3 has 13 amino acids. CDR3 in amino acids: CSAMDGENSPLHF. The CDR3 nucleotides are TGCAGTGCCATGGACGGAGAGAATTCACCCCTCCACTTT.

This chain's CDR3 is CSAHGTANQPQHF. The CDR3 region has the DNA TGCAGTGCTCATGGGACAGCCAATCAGCCCCAGCATTTT. The gene calls are TRBV20-1 and TRBJ1-5, with 7 positions matching TRBD1. Per the germline V gene, CDR1 is DFQATT and CDR2 is SNEGSKA (reference sequence). This CDR3 has 13 amino acids. J lost 3 bases, V lost 5 bases, and 4 bases had no gene match.

This clonotype showed up many times. The V and J genes are TRBV20-1 and TRBJ2-3; TRBD1 matches 7 bases. The V and J ends lost 7 bases and 8 bases, in that order; junction bases with no gene match: 21. Germline V gives CDR1 DFQATT, CDR2 SNEGSKA (reference sequence). The CDR3 loop spans 16 amino acids. The CDR3 DNA sequence: TGCAGTGTTTATCCTGAGACAGGGAAAGACGGAGGTACGCAGTATTTT. This translates into CSVYPETGKDGGTQYF.

This clonotype has a handful of counts. This chain connects TRBV20-1 to TRBJ2-3; D might be TRBD2 (6 bases). The germline V and J ends were trimmed by 3 bases and 1 base, with 17 bases remaining between them. Per the germline V gene, CDR1 is DFQATT and CDR2 is SNEGSKA (reference sequence). The CDR3 consists of 16 residues. CDR3 nucleotides: TGCAGTGCTAGGGGTACAGGAGGGAAGGGCACAGATACGCAGTATTTT. It encodes CSARGTGGKGTDTQYF.

The chain recombines TRBV18 with TRBJ2-7; the D gene is possibly TRBD2 (7 bases). The CDR3 covers 15 residues. The germline V gene encodes CDR1 KGHSH and CDR2 LQKENI. The V and J ends lost 0 bases and 4 bases respectively, with 13 bases between them. In DNA, the CDR3 is TGTGCCAGCTCACCACCCCCGGGGGGCATATACGAGCAGTACTTC. Protein product: CASSPPPGGIYEQYF.

The rearrangement joins TRBV20-1 to TRBJ2-7; possible D gene TRBD1, 6 bases. The ends were cut back, 5 bases at V and 0 bases at J, with 17 bases in the middle. Germline lookup yields CDR1 DFQATT and CDR2 SNEGSKA (reference sequence). The CDR3 runs 15 residues. The CDR3 nucleotides read TGCAGTGCTCTCTCTAGACAGGCGGGCTCCTACGAGCAGTACTTC. Its translation: CSALSRQAGSYEQYF.

The rearrangement uses TRBV5-1 and TRBJ2-3; no clear D gene. Trimming removed 0 bases at V and 1 base at J, with 6 bases between. Germline lookup yields CDR1 SGHRS and CDR2 YFSETQ. This CDR3 is 14 amino acids long. CDR3 loop: CASSLAPGTDTQYF. The CDR3, as DNA: TGCGCCAGCAGCTTGGCCCCTGGCACAGATACGCAGTATTTT.

V is TRBV12-3 or TRBV12-4 and J is TRBJ2-7; the match to TRBD1 covers 7 bases. CDR3 length: 15 residues. Trimming cost V 4 bases and J 0 bases; bases outside gene matches: 6. This CDR3 is CASSSGQVSSYEQYF. The CDR3 DNA follows: TGTGCCAGCAGTTCCGGACAGGTGAGCTCCTACGAGCAGTACTTC.

This clonotype was recorded a few times. The gene calls are TRBV29-1 and TRBJ2-7, with D perhaps matching TRBD2 (6 bases). Trimming stripped 6 bases from V and 0 bases from J, with 12 bases between. The CDR3 length is 13 residues. CDR1 is SQVTM, CDR2 ANQGSEA, per germline. The CDR3 nucleotides are TGCAGCGTGGGGGGTGACACCTCCTACGAGCAGTACTTC. Amino acid sequence: CSVGGDTSYEQYF.

This clonotype was recorded a few times. The chain recombines TRBV7-8 with TRBJ2-3, with D possibly matching TRBD1 (6 bases). From germline, CDR1 is SGHVS and CDR2 FQNEAQ. The CDR3 spans 14 residues. The germline V and J ends were trimmed by 4 bases and 6 bases, with 14 bases remaining between them. CDR3 bases: TGTGCCAGCAGCTACCGGGACATGACCGATACGCAGTATTTT. It codes for CASSYRDMTDTQYF. The variable domain in full, with the rest retrieved from reference TRBV7-8 and TRBJ2-3, is GAGVSQSPRYKVAKRGQDVALRCDPISGHVSLFWYQQALGQGPEFLTYFQNEAQLDKSGLPSDRFFAERPEGSVSTLKIQRTQQEDSAVYLCASSYRDMTDTQYFGPGTRLTVL.

The chain employs TRBV7-2 and TRBJ1-2, with D uncertain. Germline-derived CDR1 and CDR2 are SGHTA and FQGNSA. The V gene lost 3 bases and the J gene lost 3 bases, with 14 bases spanning the gap. The CDR3 totals 15 residues. DNA for the CDR3: TGTGCCAGCAGCTTGACTTATACCGGGGACTATGGCTACACCTTC. It encodes CASSLTYTGDYGYTF. Filled out from reference TRBV7-2 and TRBJ1-2, the complete variable domain reads GAGVSQSPSNKVTEKGKDVELRCDPISGHTALYWYRQSLGQGLEFLIYFQGNSAPDKSGLPSDRFSAERTGGSVSTLTIQRTQQEDSAVYLCASSLTYTGDYGYTFGSGTRLTVV.

A few counts support this clonotype. This rearrangement joins TRBV20-1 to TRBJ2-1; 11 bases are shared with TRBD2. V lost 2 bases and J lost 12; bases outside the gene matches: 15. The CDR3 runs to 16 residues. Germline V CDR1 and CDR2: DFQATT, SNEGSKA (reference sequence). The CDR3 sequence: CSARPPSGGPHSRQFF. CDR3 nucleotides: TGCAGTGCTAGACCCCCTAGCGGGGGGCCCCACAGTCGGCAGTTCTTC.

In its sample, this clonotype was seen a few times. The rearrangement uses TRBV7-9 and TRBJ1-2; the match to TRBD1 covers 8 bases. Losses at the gene ends were 5 bases for V and 1 base for J; bases not matched to a gene: 6. Germline-derived CDR1 and CDR2 are SEHNR and FQNEAQ (reference sequence). The CDR3 has 15 residues. The CDR3 sequence: CASSLGQAYNYGYTF. The CDR3 bases are TGTGCCAGCAGCCTGGGACAGGCCTATAACTATGGCTACACCTTC.

The V and J genes are TRBV7-9 and TRBJ1-1; 7 nucleotides align to TRBD1. The trim removed 5 bases at V and 5 bases at J, leaving 11 bases unmatched. The CDR3 has 15 amino acids. Germline lookup yields CDR1 SEHNR and CDR2 FQNEAQ (reference sequence). The CDR3 loop is CASSKGEGAGTEAFF. CDR3 nucleotides: TGTGCCAGCAGCAAAGGGGAGGGGGCAGGGACTGAAGCTTTCTTT.

This rearrangement joins TRBV6-1 to TRBJ2-7; no reliable D call. The CDR3 covers 14 residues. From germline, CDR1 is MNHNS and CDR2 SASEGT. V lost 6 bases and J 0 bases, leaving 12 bases between the germline ends. CDR3 nucleotide sequence: TGTGCCAGCAGCCAATCGTCTGCCTCCTACGAGCAGTACTTC. Translated, it gives CASSQSSASYEQYF.